This TCR beta chain is from a study of OX40 agonist ivuxolimab in advanced cancers. In the study overall: Across the patients, intravenous ivuxolimab was delivered every 2 weeks at 0.01 to 10 mg/kg. Overall study results and limits: Averaged across samples, CD8+ T cells carried more expanded clones than CD4+ did. By week 6 at 0.1 to 3.0 mg/kg, blood CD4+ and CD8+ T cells had expanded clonally.

Comment on this clone: Its antigen is undetermined.

Sequencing was performed with immunoSEQ multiplex PCR; in TCRdb, only in-frame clones are kept and a portion is missing. This table holds over 85,000 clones, about 79% found once. CDR1 and CDR2 from the germline V gene are SGDLS and YYNGEE. This CDR3 is 16 amino acids long. The starting material was CD4+ or CD8+ T cells sorted from blood, obtained in a trial of the OX40 agonist ivuxolimab. The chain combines TRBV9 with TRBJ2-5; 9 positions agree with TRBD2. The J call may be wrong; the DNA end is better matched by TRBJ2-7. The receptor's source is an adult with an advanced solid tumor such as melanoma, head and neck, liver or kidney cancer. CDR3 nucleotide sequence: TGTGCCAGCAGCCCCACCCTGGCGGGGGGGTTTTACGAGCAGTACTTC. Translating it yields CASSPTLAGGFYEQYF.